Following are 14 T cell receptor beta chains from one sample sequenced in a study of blood T cell repertoires in COVID-19. Profiled with immunoSEQ multiplex PCR; TCRdb holds only in-frame clones, not every one. The sample lists about 240,000 clones, approximately 90% seen once, with approximately 2.4% in the top ten. Sequencing was performed on PBMCs or T cells enriched from blood (not recorded which). These receptors all come from a woman aged 25-40 years with acute COVID-19.

The chain carries TRBV5-1 and TRBJ2-3, with 8 bases identical to TRBD1. CDR1 is SGHRS, CDR2 YFSETQ, per germline. J was trimmed by 6 bases and V by 2 bases; bases with no gene match: 8. The CDR3 contains 15 residues. The CDR3 DNA is TGCGCCAGCAGCTTAGGACAGGGCGGTCGGGATACGCAGTATTTT. Translated, it gives CASSLGQGGRDTQYF.

The chain has TRBV5-4 and TRBJ1-2; D not certain. V was shortened by 4 bases and J by 3 bases, with 10 bases between the two germline ends. The CDR3 extends over 13 amino acids. Germline values: CDR1 SGHNT, CDR2 YYREEE (reference sequence). As DNA, the CDR3 is TGTGCCAGCAGCCATGAGGAGGACTATGGCTACACCTTC. It specifies CASSHEEDYGYTF.

The rearrangement uses TRBV7-9 and TRBJ1-2; D is possibly TRBD1 (6 bases). This CDR3 has 15 amino acids. V was shortened by 4 bases and J by 8 bases, with 20 bases between the two germline ends. Germline V gene data show CDR1 as SEHNR and CDR2 as FQNEAQ (reference sequence). The CDR3 sequence is CASSSSGESRQGYTF. DNA for the CDR3: TGTGCCAGCAGCTCTTCAGGGGAATCACGTCAGGGCTACACCTTC.

The chain links TRBV13 to TRBJ1-5; D is possibly TRBD1 (5 bases). Trimming left V 5 bases short and J 2 bases short, with 7 bases between. Per germline, CDR1 PRHDT and CDR2 FYEKMQ (reference sequence). The CDR3 is made up of 13 amino acids. The CDR3 loop is CASSRGGNQPQHF. CDR3 coding DNA: TGTGCCAGCAGCCGGGGGGGCAATCAGCCCCAGCATTTT.

The genes are TRBV19 and TRBJ2-7, with 9 nucleotides matching TRBD1. Germline assignment: CDR1 LNHDA and CDR2 SQIVND (reference sequence). This CDR3 has 14 amino acids. Germline trimming cut 4 bases from V and 4 bases from J; bases unmatched to any gene: 5. CDR3 in DNA: TGTGCCAGTAGTAAGGGACAGGGACCGTACGAGCAGTACTTC. This gives the protein CASSKGQGPYEQYF.

This clone was recorded only once. In the same sample, other DNA sequences code for this CDR3. The chain recombines TRBV18 with TRBJ1-5, with a tentative D call TRBD1 (5 bases). Trimming cost V 6 bases and J 7 bases, with 16 bases left between them. Germline CDR1 and CDR2: KGHSH and LQKENI. This CDR3 is built from 14 residues. This CDR3 is CASSPGGEGQPQHF. The CDR3, as DNA: TGTGCCAGCTCTCCAGGAGGGGAGGGGCAGCCCCAGCATTTT.

The V call is TRBV5-4, the J call TRBJ2-7, with a weak D call TRBD2 (5 bases). The CDR3 consists of 13 residues. CDR1 and CDR2 (germline): SGHNT, YYREEE (reference sequence). The ends were cut back, 4 bases at V and 6 bases at J, with 14 bases in the middle. The CDR3: CASSLMTSGEQYF. The CDR3 DNA follows: TGTGCCAGCAGCCTGATGACCAGCGGCGAGCAGTACTTC.

With respect to this clone: Other DNA sequences in the sample encode the same CDR3. The V and J genes are TRBV2 and TRBJ2-7; D remains ambiguous. The CDR3 totals 11 residues. Germline CDR1 is SNHLY and CDR2 is FYNNEI. The V and J ends lost 3 bases and 4 bases respectively, with 4 bases between them. The CDR3 region has the DNA TGTGCCAGCAGTGACAGTTACGAGCAGTACTTC. Translated, it gives CASSDSYEQYF.

The J gene is TRBJ1-5, the V gene TRBV15; 11 nucleotides line up with TRBD1. Unmatched junction bases numbered 5, after V lost 7 bases and J lost 3 bases. Germline CDR1 reads LNHNV; CDR2 reads YYDKDF (reference sequence). This CDR3 comprises 15 residues. This CDR3 is CATTRDRGINQPQHF. The CDR3 DNA is TGTGCCACCACCCGGGACAGGGGGATCAATCAGCCCCAGCATTTT.

J is TRBJ2-1 and V is TRBV7-9; 9 nucleotides match TRBD2. J was trimmed by 5 bases and V by 5 bases; bases with no gene match: 7. Germline V gene sequence: CDR1 SEHNR, CDR2 FQNEAQ (reference sequence). This CDR3 has 15 amino acids. The CDR3 region has the DNA TGTGCCAGCAGCATAGGCGGGGGGGTTCACAATGAGCAGTTCTTC. Translated, it gives CASSIGGGVHNEQFF.

The count of this clone is one. V is TRBV5-5 and J is TRBJ1-3; TRBD1 agrees at 7 bases. The CDR3 spans 18 residues. CDR1 and CDR2 from the germline V gene are SGHKS and YYEKEE (reference sequence). V gave up 0 bases and J gave up 0 bases; unmatched junction bases: 9. The CDR3 reads CASSLVPGQSFSGNTIYF. The CDR3 DNA sequence: TGTGCCAGCAGCTTGGTACCGGGACAGAGCTTCTCTGGAAACACCATATATTTT.

This clone occurred once. CDR3 nucleotides: TGTGCCAGCACCTTAGTCGAAGCGGATGGCTACACCTTC. Translating it yields CASTLVEADGYTF. The chain couples TRBV5-4 to TRBJ1-2, with no clear D. CDR1 and CDR2 (germline): SGHNT, YYREEE (reference sequence). The CDR3 is 13 amino acids. Between the trimmed V and J ends, which lost 6 bases and 6 bases, there was a span of 15 bases.

J is TRBJ1-5 and V is TRBV12-3 or TRBV12-4; possible D gene TRBD1, 6 bases. V was trimmed by 6 bases and J by 2 bases, leaving 8 bases between them. The CDR3 spans 13 residues. CDR3 bases: TGTGCCAGCAGGGACAGTGGCAATCAGCCCCAGCATTTT. Protein product: CASRDSGNQPQHF.

The chain recombines TRBV5-5 with TRBJ1-2; D not certain. The length of the CDR3 is 12 residues. V shed 5 bases and J shed 4 bases, with 9 bases lying between them. The germline CDR1 and CDR2 sequences are SGHKS and YYEKEE (reference sequence). The CDR3 bases are TGTGCCAGCAGTCCTGGGCTCTATGGCTACACCTTC. Protein product: CASSPGLYGYTF.